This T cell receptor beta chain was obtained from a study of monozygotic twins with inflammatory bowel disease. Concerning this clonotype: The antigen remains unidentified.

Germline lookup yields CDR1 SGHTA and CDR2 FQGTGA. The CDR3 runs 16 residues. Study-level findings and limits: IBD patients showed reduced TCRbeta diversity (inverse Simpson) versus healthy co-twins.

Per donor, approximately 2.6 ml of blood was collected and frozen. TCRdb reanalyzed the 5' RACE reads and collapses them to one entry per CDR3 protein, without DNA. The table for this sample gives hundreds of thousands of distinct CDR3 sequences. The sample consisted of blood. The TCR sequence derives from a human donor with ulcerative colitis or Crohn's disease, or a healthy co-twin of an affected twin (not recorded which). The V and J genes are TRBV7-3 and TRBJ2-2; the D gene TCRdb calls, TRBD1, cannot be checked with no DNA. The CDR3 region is CASSFRTPRNTGELFF.